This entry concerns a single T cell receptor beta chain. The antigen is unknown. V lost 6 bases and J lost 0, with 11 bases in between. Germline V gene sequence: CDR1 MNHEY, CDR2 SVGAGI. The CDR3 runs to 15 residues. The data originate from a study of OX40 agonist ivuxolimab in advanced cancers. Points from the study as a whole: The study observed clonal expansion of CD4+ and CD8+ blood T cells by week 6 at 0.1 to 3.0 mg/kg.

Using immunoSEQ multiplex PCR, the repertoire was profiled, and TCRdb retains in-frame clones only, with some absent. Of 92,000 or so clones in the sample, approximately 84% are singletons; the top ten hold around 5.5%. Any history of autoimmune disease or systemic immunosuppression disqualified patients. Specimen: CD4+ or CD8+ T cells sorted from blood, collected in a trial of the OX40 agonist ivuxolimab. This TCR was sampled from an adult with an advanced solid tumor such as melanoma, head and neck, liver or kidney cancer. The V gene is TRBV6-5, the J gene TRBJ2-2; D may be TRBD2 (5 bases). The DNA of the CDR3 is TGTGCCAGCAGGTTAACTAGAACGAACACCGGGGAGCTGTTTTTT. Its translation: CASRLTRTNTGELFF.